What follows are 32 T cell receptor beta chains derived from one specimen sequenced in a study of cytotoxic CD8 clonotypes in ibrutinib-treated CLL. TCRdb's copy holds only in-frame clones and misses some; the assay was immunoSEQ multiplex PCR. The repertoire has around 92,000 clones, 77% of them found once; the top ten carry about 22%. The sequenced sample was PBMCs, obtained after 24 months of ibrutinib treatment. Receptor source: a human donor with chronic lymphocytic leukemia.

This sequence joins TRBV5-1 and TRBJ1-5, with TRBD1 as a possible D gene (6 bases). Germline V gene data show CDR1 as SGHRS and CDR2 as YFSETQ. With 3 bases removed from V and 3 bases from J, the gap between germline ends came to 7 bases. The CDR3 loop spans 13 amino acids. The CDR3 is CASSWDTNQPQHF. The CDR3 DNA sequence: TGCGCCAGCAGCTGGGACACCAATCAGCCCCAGCATTTT.

This chain connects TRBV7-2 to TRBJ2-5; TRBD2 might be the D (7 bases). The CDR3 totals 15 residues. Germline CDR1 reads SGHTA; CDR2 reads FQGNSA. The V gene lost 7 bases and the J gene lost 5 bases, with 20 bases spanning the gap. CDR3 loop: CASTHMGGPGETQYF. Written as DNA, the CDR3 is TGTGCCAGCACCCATATGGGGGGGCCAGGGGAGACCCAGTACTTC.

The CDR3 reads CASSLAKQIAFGETQYF. In nucleotides, the CDR3 is TGTGCCAGCAGCTTGGCCAAACAAATAGCGTTTGGAGAGACCCAGTACTTC. This chain uses TRBV5-5 with TRBJ2-5, with D tentatively TRBD2 (5 bases). The germline CDR1 and CDR2 sequences are SGHKS and YYEKEE (reference sequence). V dropped 0 bases and J dropped 4 bases, with 19 bases sitting between them. The CDR3 totals 17 residues.

V is TRBV11-2 and J is TRBJ1-1; D ambiguous. The V end was cut by 5 bases, the J end by 0 bases, with 13 bases between. The CDR3 consists of 15 residues. From germline, CDR1 is SGHAT and CDR2 FQNNGV. CDR3 protein: CASSQIQIMNTEAFF. In DNA form, the CDR3 reads TGTGCCAGCAGCCAAATACAGATTATGAACACTGAAGCTTTCTTT.

This clone was detected once. The chain is built from TRBV7-9 and TRBJ2-7; D uncertain. Germline values: CDR1 SEHNR, CDR2 FQNEAQ (reference sequence). CDR3 length equals 15 residues. Trimming removed 2 bases at V and 3 bases at J, with 14 bases between. This CDR3 is CASSLIGPPGYEQYF. For the CDR3, the DNA is TGTGCCAGCAGCTTAATCGGACCTCCCGGCTACGAGCAGTACTTC. The full variable domain, completed using reference TRBV7-9 and TRBJ2-7, is DTGVSQNPRHKITKRGQNVTFRCDPISEHNRLYWYRQTLGQGPEFLTYFQNEAQLEKSRLLSDRFSAERPKGSFSTLEIQRTEQGDSAMYLCASSLIGPPGYEQYFGPGTRLTVT.

V and J are TRBV2 and TRBJ2-7, with D unclear. Trimming removed 4 bases at V and 2 bases at J, with 3 bases between. The germline V gene encodes CDR1 SNHLY and CDR2 FYNNEI. CDR3 length: 11 amino acids. This chain's CDR3 is CASSVAYEQYF. CDR3 sequence (DNA): TGTGCCAGCAGTGTCGCCTACGAGCAGTACTTC.

The CDR3 loop is CASSLAYWQPQHF. Written as DNA, the CDR3 is TGTGCCAGCAGCTTGGCCTACTGGCAGCCCCAGCATTTT. J is TRBJ1-5 and V is TRBV6-1; D not certain. Germline CDR1 is MNHNS and CDR2 is SASEGT. Between the trimmed V and J ends, which lost 6 bases and 7 bases, there was a span of 13 bases. There are 13 residues in the CDR3.

The table lists this clone with a few counts. The chain recombines TRBV2 with TRBJ1-6, with unresolved D. In germline, CDR1 is SNHLY, CDR2 FYNNEI. CDR3 length equals 15 residues. V lost 0 bases to trimming and J lost 5 bases, with 8 bases between them. CDR3 nucleotide sequence: TGTGCCAGCAGTGAAGCAGGGTCGAATAATTCACCCCTCCACTTT. Translating it yields CASSEAGSNNSPLHF.

This clone was detected once. The chain employs TRBV10-3 and TRBJ1-1; D gene unclear. This CDR3 comprises 16 residues. Germline V gene sequence: CDR1 ENHRY, CDR2 SYGVKD. V was cut by 2 bases and J by 5 bases, with 18 bases left in between. Here the CDR3 DNA reads TGTGCCATCAGTGAGGCGGGTTGGGGTGGAGGGACTGAAGCTTTCTTT. It translates to CAISEAGWGGGTEAFF.

The chain combines TRBV18 with TRBJ1-2; D remains unclear. Trimming removed 3 bases at V and 5 bases at J, with 7 bases between. The CDR3 is 12 amino acids. CDR1 and CDR2 (germline): KGHSH, LQKENI. The CDR3 DNA reads TGTGCCAGCTCACCCAGTCGGTATGGCTACACCTTC. Translating it yields CASSPSRYGYTF.

V and J are TRBV28 and TRBJ1-1; D gene unclear. Trimming removed 5 bases at V and 0 bases at J, with 13 bases between. Germline V gene data show CDR1 as MDHEN and CDR2 as SYDVKM. The CDR3 sequence is 15 residues long. This CDR3 reads CASSPPSPVNTEAFF. The CDR3 DNA is TGTGCCAGCAGTCCACCGTCCCCCGTGAACACTGAAGCTTTCTTT.

V gene TRBV6-5 combines with J gene TRBJ2-1; 9 bases are shared with TRBD2. The CDR3 runs to 15 residues. Trimming at V came to 8 bases and at J to 4 bases, leaving 9 bases not matched to a gene. Germline V gives CDR1 MNHEY, CDR2 SVGAGI. The DNA of the CDR3 is TGTGCCAGCCGCGGGGGCGGGGGGGTATACAATGAGCAGTTCTTC. Translating it yields CASRGGGGVYNEQFF.

The V and J genes are TRBV7-3 and TRBJ2-3; 9 bases agree with TRBD2. Germline CDR1 and CDR2: SGHTA and FQGTGA. Trimming removed 5 bases from V and 3 bases from J; junction bases left unmatched: 3. This CDR3 contains 14 residues. The CDR3 bases are TGTGCCAGCAGCCGCGGGGGGGCGACAGATACGCAGTATTTT. Its protein is CASSRGGATDTQYF.

The gene calls are TRBV6-1 and TRBJ2-3; 9 bases align to TRBD2. Germline V gene lookup returns CDR1 MNHNS and CDR2 SASEGT. CDR3 length equals 15 residues. Germline trimming cut 6 bases from V and 1 base from J; bases unmatched to any gene: 5. The CDR3 DNA follows: TGTGCCAGCAGGATGACTAGCGGAGGCACAGATACGCAGTATTTT. This translates into CASRMTSGGTDTQYF.

This clone has a single count. V gene TRBV28 combines with J gene TRBJ1-2, with D tentatively TRBD1 (6 bases). CDR1 MDHEN and CDR2 SYDVKM come from the germline V gene. The CDR3 sequence is 13 residues long. Trimming left V 4 bases short and J 9 bases short, with 15 bases between. As DNA, the CDR3 is TGTGCCAGCAGTTCCCCCGGGACATGGAGCTACACCTTC. Protein: CASSSPGTWSYTF.

This sequence joins TRBV27 and TRBJ2-7; D unresolved. The CDR3 loop spans 13 amino acids. V was pared by 5 bases and J by 3 bases, with 11 bases between. The germline gives CDR1 MNHEY, CDR2 SMNVEV (reference sequence). The CDR3 sequence is CASSPWPNYEQYF. The CDR3, as DNA: TGTGCCAGCAGTCCCTGGCCCAACTACGAGCAGTACTTC.

This clone was observed once. CDR3 region: CASIRQADYGYTF. The CDR3 bases are TGTGCCAGCATCAGACAGGCGGACTATGGCTACACCTTC. The gene calls are TRBV9 and TRBJ1-2, with D tentatively TRBD1 (6 bases). This CDR3 region has 13 residues. Trimming pared 6 bases from V and 3 bases from J, leaving 12 bases between. CDR1 SGDLS and CDR2 YYNGEE come from the germline V gene.

The gene calls are TRBV19 and TRBJ2-6, with D possibly being TRBD1 (6 bases). Germline V gene sequence: CDR1 LNHDA, CDR2 SQIVND (reference sequence). CDR3 size: 15 residues. V was trimmed by 5 bases and J by 4 bases, leaving 12 bases between them. CDR3 sequence (DNA): TGTGCCAGTAGTTCACAGGGAGCCGGGGCCAACGTCCTGACTTTC. Encoded protein: CASSSQGAGANVLTF.

This chain uses TRBV4-1 with TRBJ1-4; D is perhaps TRBD1 (5 bases). In germline, CDR1 is MGHRA, CDR2 YSYEKL. CDR3 length: 16 amino acids. The V end was cut by 3 bases, the J end by 8 bases, with 19 bases between. CDR3 loop: CASSQATGVADEKLFF. The CDR3 nucleotides read TGCGCCAGCAGCCAGGCTACAGGTGTAGCGGACGAAAAACTGTTTTTT.

The rearrangement joins TRBV11-2 to TRBJ2-7; D is undetermined. Germline V CDR1 and CDR2: SGHAT, FQNNGV. V shed 2 bases and J shed 4 bases, with 15 bases lying between them. The CDR3 is made up of 15 amino acids. The CDR3 coding sequence is TGTGCCAGCAGCTTAATCTGGTCGAGCCAATACGAGCAGTACTTC. This encodes CASSLIWSSQYEQYF.

The V call is TRBV19, the J call TRBJ2-7; TRBD1 agrees at 7 bases. V gave up 2 bases and J gave up 2 bases; unmatched junction bases: 12. Germline-derived CDR1 and CDR2 are LNHDA and SQIVND (reference sequence). The CDR3 is 17 amino acids. The CDR3 DNA is TGTGCCAGTAGTATAAAGGCGGACAGGACGAAACCCTACGAGCAGTACTTC. Protein sequence: CASSIKADRTKPYEQYF.

This chain links TRBV19 with TRBJ2-7; 11 bases align to TRBD2. The trim removed 3 bases at V and 3 bases at J, leaving 4 bases unmatched. This CDR3 spans 15 amino acids. CDR1 and CDR2 (germline): LNHDA, SQIVND (reference sequence). CDR3 in DNA: TGTGCCAGTAGTATTACTAGCGGGAGACTCTACGAGCAGTACTTC. Protein product: CASSITSGRLYEQYF.

CDR3 DNA: TGTGCCAGAAGCTTGGAATTTCGCCAAGGCAATGAGCAGTTCTTC. Protein: CARSLEFRQGNEQFF. The chain carries TRBV5-3 and TRBJ2-1; no definite D call. TRBV5-3 is noted as an ORF with a role that remains uncertain. V was trimmed by 0 bases and J by 6 bases, leaving 13 bases between them. The CDR3 is 15 amino acids.

In this sample, this clone turned up many times. Different DNA sequences within this sample yield the same CDR3. CDR3 amino acids: CSALTLDEQFF. Here the CDR3 DNA reads TGCAGTGCTCTGACCCTCGATGAGCAGTTCTTC. V and J are TRBV20-1 and TRBJ2-1; D is uncertain. CDR1 is DFQATT and CDR2 is SNEGSKA in the germline V gene (reference sequence). Deletions cut 5 bases from V and 8 bases from J, with 10 bases between. The CDR3 contains 11 residues.

This clone was observed a few times. The genes are TRBV19 and TRBJ2-2, with 11 positions matching TRBD2. In germline, CDR1 is LNHDA, CDR2 SQIVND (reference sequence). The V and J ends lost 6 bases and 3 bases, in that order; junction bases with no gene match: 6. The CDR3 runs to 16 residues. DNA for the CDR3: TGTGCCAGTAGACCTAGCGGGAGGCCGGACACCGGGGAGCTGTTTTTT. It specifies CASRPSGRPDTGELFF. Complete variable domain (other parts from reference TRBV19 and TRBJ2-2): DGGITQSPKYLFRKEGQNVTLSCEQNLNHDAMYWYRQDPGQGLRLIYYSQIVNDFQKGDIAEGYSVSREKKESFPLTVTSAQKNPTAFYLCASRPSGRPDTGELFFGEGSRLTVL.

The rearrangement joins TRBV7-8 to TRBJ2-7; TRBD1 matches at 8 bases. J gave up 4 bases and V 0 bases, and 8 bases lay outside the gene matches. Germline V lookup: CDR1 SGHVS, CDR2 FQNEAQ. This CDR3 is built from 16 residues. CDR3 protein: CASSLARQGTSYEQYF. CDR3 DNA sequence: TGTGCCAGCAGCTTAGCACGACAGGGGACCTCATACGAGCAGTACTTC.

This chain links TRBV5-1 with TRBJ2-7, with D maybe TRBD1 (7 bases). V dropped 4 bases and J dropped 1 base, with 18 bases sitting between them. Germline V gene sequence: CDR1 SGHRS, CDR2 YFSETQ. CDR3 length: 16 amino acids. CDR3 sequence reads: CASSPLQGGGSYEQYF. The DNA for the CDR3 is TGCGCCAGCAGCCCTCTTCAGGGGGGCGGATCCTACGAGCAGTACTTC.

This clone was observed once. J is TRBJ2-7 and V is TRBV2; no clear D gene. Germline CDR1 reads SNHLY; CDR2 reads FYNNEI. Between the trimmed V and J ends, which lost 7 bases and 6 bases, there was a span of 19 bases. The CDR3 is 14 amino acids. The CDR3 DNA is TGTGCCAGCACCCCGACGGGCCGGGTGGGCGAGCAGTACTTC. Translated, it gives CASTPTGRVGEQYF.

The chain's CDR3 is CASSHTGKGGNQPQHF. The CDR3 coding sequence is TGCGCCAGCAGTCACACAGGGAAGGGAGGCAATCAGCCCCAGCATTTT. The chain has TRBV23-1 and TRBJ1-5; a possible D gene is TRBD1 (6 bases). Being an ORF, TRBV23-1 has a function that is uncertain. V was shortened by 3 bases and J by 2 bases, with 14 bases between the two germline ends. The CDR3 loop spans 16 amino acids.

The rearrangement uses TRBV11-2 and TRBJ1-6; D call uncertain. Trimming took 4 bases from V and 4 from J, leaving 11 bases between them. This CDR3 has 15 amino acids. The germline V gene encodes CDR1 SGHAT and CDR2 FQNNGV. CDR3 DNA: TGTGCCAGCAGCTGGTTGGGCGGGTATAATTCACCCCTCCACTTT. Encoded protein: CASSWLGGYNSPLHF. Full variable domain (remainder filled in from reference TRBV11-2 and TRBJ1-6): EAGVAQSPRYKIIEKRQSVAFWCNPISGHATLYWYQQILGQGPKLLIQFQNNGVVDDSQLPKDRFSAERLKGVDSTLKIQPAKLEDSAVYLCASSWLGGYNSPLHFGNGTRLTVT.

This clone was found a few times. The genes are TRBV10-3 and TRBJ2-7; 11 bases map to TRBD2. The CDR3 loop spans 12 amino acids. With V trimmed by 8 bases and J by 6 bases, 3 bases remained unmatched. The germline gives CDR1 ENHRY, CDR2 SYGVKD. The CDR3 spells CAIGSGRAEQYF. In nucleotides, the CDR3 is TGTGCCATCGGTAGCGGGAGGGCCGAGCAGTACTTC.

The rearrangement uses TRBV2 and TRBJ2-7; 11 nucleotides agree with TRBD2. The CDR3 covers 17 residues. CDR1 and CDR2 (germline): SNHLY, FYNNEI. Trimming took 0 bases from V and 0 from J; bases not matched to a gene: 4. CDR3 loop: CASSEAGLAASSYEQYF. CDR3 in DNA: TGTGCCAGCAGTGAAGCGGGACTAGCGGCAAGCTCCTACGAGCAGTACTTC.